These 22 T cell receptor beta chains were all obtained from the same sample, sequenced in a study of T cell responses to AZD1222 COVID-19 vaccine (dated by TCRdb to the early 2020s). The protocol used for the library was the immunoSEQ multiplex PCR assay. TCRdb's version of the immuneACCESS table is confined to in-frame rearrangements and falls short of the full clone set. An unresolved V gene accounts for under half of the shortfall where checked; the remainder is of unknown origin. The sample data list about 170,000 clones, and 80% to 95% of these were observed just once. Around 1.6% of the sample is in the top ten clones. This sample's time point label indicates: baseline before first vaccination. Specimen: peripheral blood, collected on day 0 of AZD1222 vaccination. These receptors were collected from an adult in good health.

The chain couples TRBV18 to TRBJ2-5, with TRBD1 matching over 7 bases. V shed 2 bases, J shed 1 base, and the junction held 4 bases outside the gene matches. From germline, CDR1 is KGHSH and CDR2 LQKENI. CDR3 size: 15 residues. As DNA, the CDR3 is TGTGCCAGCTCACCAGTAGCAGGGGGCCAAGAGACCCAGTACTTC. Translating it yields CASSPVAGGQETQYF.

The chain has TRBV5-8 and TRBJ2-7; D might be TRBD2 (5 bases). Germline-derived CDR1 and CDR2 are SGHTS and YDEGEE. Trimming removed 6 bases at V and 3 bases at J, with 16 bases between. This CDR3 is 14 amino acids long. Here the CDR3 DNA reads TGTGCCAGCATTGGGGAGAGGAATTTCTACGAGCAGTACTTC. Translation: CASIGERNFYEQYF.

The chain combines TRBV3-1 (or the pseudogene TRBV3-2) with TRBJ2-1, with TRBD1 matching 8 bases. Germline CDR1 is LGHDT and CDR2 is YNNKEL (reference sequence). This CDR3 is built from 13 residues. Trimming removed 7 bases from V and 12 bases from J; junction bases left unmatched: 11. In DNA form, the CDR3 reads TGTGCCAGCATGGCAGGGGGCGACCCAGGGCAGTTCTTC. Protein: CASMAGGDPGQFF.

In this sample, this clone turned up a few times. This chain joins TRBV7-6 and TRBJ1-4, with a weak D call TRBD1 (6 bases). The germline V gene encodes CDR1 SGHVS and CDR2 FNYEAQ. With 1 base removed from V and 8 bases from J, the gap between germline ends came to 14 bases. The CDR3 totals 15 residues. The CDR3 loop is CASSLETGFGEKLFF. CDR3 nucleotide sequence: TGTGCCAGCAGCTTAGAGACAGGTTTCGGGGAAAAACTGTTTTTT.

The chain uses TRBV30 and TRBJ1-2; D gene uncertain. This CDR3 is 13 amino acids long. Trimming took 2 bases from V and 2 from J, leaving 9 bases between them. Looked up from germline, CDR1 is GTSNPN and CDR2 is SVGIG (reference sequence). This CDR3 is CAWSLGPNYGYTF. CDR3 DNA: TGTGCCTGGAGTCTAGGGCCCAACTATGGCTACACCTTC.

The gene calls are TRBV6-4 and TRBJ1-2; D gene ambiguous. CDR3 length: 14 amino acids. Germline lookup yields CDR1 MRHNA and CDR2 SNTAGT. V lost 5 bases and J lost 3, with 13 bases in between. For the CDR3, the DNA is TGTGCCAGCAGTACCCTTCCCAAGGACTATGGCTACACCTTC. Protein product: CASSTLPKDYGYTF.

This clone was found once. The chain joins TRBV2 to TRBJ2-7, with 9 bases lining up with TRBD1. CDR1 and CDR2 from the germline V gene are SNHLY and FYNNEI. The CDR3 has 14 amino acids. Trimming cost V 5 bases and J 8 bases; bases outside gene matches: 10. The CDR3 region has the DNA TGTGCCAGCAGTCCCACGCGGGACAGGGAAAAGCAGTACTTC. It specifies CASSPTRDREKQYF. The full variable domain, its missing parts supplied by reference TRBV2 and TRBJ2-7, is EPEVTQTPSHQVTQMGQEVILRCVPISNHLYFYWYRQILGQKVEFLVSFYNNEISEKSEIFDDQFSVERPDGSNFTLKIRSTKLEDSAMYFCASSPTRDREKQYFGPGTRLTVT.

The rearrangement joins TRBV4-3 to TRBJ1-5; possibly TRBD1 for D (6 bases). Trimming shortened V by 4 bases and J by 7 bases, and 17 bases separated the two germline ends. CDR1 LGHNA and CDR2 YSLEER come from the germline V gene. CDR3 length: 15 amino acids. The CDR3 protein is CASSRNRAGEQPQHF. CDR3 nucleotide sequence: TGCGCCAGCAGCCGAAATAGGGCAGGGGAACAGCCCCAGCATTTT.

The chain carries TRBV7-9 and TRBJ1-1; TRBD1 matches 10 bases. Trimming cost V 5 bases and J 4 bases; bases outside gene matches: 7. The CDR3 sequence is 15 residues long. Germline CDR1 is SEHNR and CDR2 is FQNEAQ (reference sequence). Here the CDR3 reads CASSPRDRGRTEAFF. The CDR3 coding sequence is TGTGCCAGCAGCCCCCGGGACAGGGGCCGCACTGAAGCTTTCTTT. The full variable domain, its missing parts supplied by reference TRBV7-9 and TRBJ1-1, is DTGVSQNPRHKITKRGQNVTFRCDPISEHNRLYWYRQTLGQGPEFLTYFQNEAQLEKSRLLSDRFSAERPKGSFSTLEIQRTEQGDSAMYLCASSPRDRGRTEAFFGQGTRLTVV.

This sequence joins TRBV27 and TRBJ2-2; a possible D gene is TRBD2 (6 bases). The germline gives CDR1 MNHEY, CDR2 SMNVEV (reference sequence). Trimming left V 7 bases short and J 5 bases short, with 23 bases between. The CDR3 sequence is 17 residues long. CDR3 in amino acids: CASKERLGTGGTGELFF. In nucleotides, the CDR3 is TGTGCCAGCAAAGAACGCCTCGGGACTGGGGGGACCGGGGAGCTGTTTTTT.

The rearrangement links TRBV9 to TRBJ2-7, with D possibly matching TRBD2 (5 bases). Trimming took off 4 bases at V and 0 bases at J, with 11 bases between the two ends. The CDR3 runs 14 residues. The germline V gene encodes CDR1 SGDLS and CDR2 YYNGEE. The CDR3 region has the DNA TGTGCCAGCAGCTTCGAAGGGAGCTCCTACGAGCAGTACTTC. Translating gives CASSFEGSSYEQYF.

This chain uses TRBV5-1 with TRBJ2-1; 8 nucleotides align to TRBD2. The CDR3 length is 13 residues. Germline trimming cut 4 bases from V and 9 bases from J; bases unmatched to any gene: 6. Germline CDR1 and CDR2: SGHRS and YFSETQ. For the CDR3, the DNA is TGCGCCAGCAGCGCCTGGACTAGCTCTGAGCAGTTCTTC. This translates into CASSAWTSSEQFF.

The chain couples TRBV5-4 to TRBJ2-7; TRBD2 aligns across 11 bases. This CDR3 is 17 amino acids long. V gave up 2 bases and J gave up 4 bases; unmatched junction bases: 11. Germline V gene data show CDR1 as SGHNT and CDR2 as YYREEE (reference sequence). The CDR3 spells CASSFGVAGGRVYEQYF. The CDR3 DNA reads as TGTGCCAGCAGCTTTGGGGTAGCGGGAGGGAGGGTATACGAGCAGTACTTC.

The V gene is TRBV5-6, the J gene TRBJ2-1; 9 bases map to TRBD2. This CDR3 contains 15 residues. CDR1 is SGHDT, CDR2 YYEEEE, per germline. J was trimmed by 8 bases and V by 4 bases; bases with no gene match: 10. In DNA, the CDR3 is TGTGCCAGCAGCCCCAAGGGGCTAGCGGGACATGAGCAGTTCTTC. This gives the protein CASSPKGLAGHEQFF.

The chain combines TRBV7-9 with TRBJ2-7; D is perhaps TRBD2 (6 bases). This CDR3 comprises 15 residues. The germline V gene encodes CDR1 SEHNR and CDR2 FQNEAQ (reference sequence). Between the trimmed V and J ends, which lost 5 bases and 5 bases, there was a span of 19 bases. The CDR3 nucleotides are TGTGCCAGCAGCCCCCGCCAGACGACGGGGGACGAGCAGTACTTC. It translates to CASSPRQTTGDEQYF.

The chain has TRBV6-5 and TRBJ2-1, with 11 bases identical to TRBD1. The CDR3 contains 15 residues. Germline V CDR1 and CDR2: MNHEY, SVGAGI. V lost 6 bases to trimming and J lost 4 bases; unmatched junction nucleotides: 5. DNA of the CDR3: TGTGCCAGCAGGGCCGGGACAGGGGGGTACAATGAGCAGTTCTTC. This gives the protein CASRAGTGGYNEQFF.

The chain employs TRBV18 and TRBJ1-6; the match to TRBD1 covers 7 bases. The CDR3 extends over 16 amino acids. The germline CDR1 and CDR2 sequences are KGHSH and LQKENI. V dropped 2 bases and J dropped 2; count of bases not matched to a gene: 3. The CDR3 reads CASSPLDRTYNSPLHF. The DNA for the CDR3 is TGTGCCAGCTCACCATTGGACAGGACCTATAATTCACCCCTCCACTTT.

The chain joins TRBV7-9 to TRBJ1-5; 7 nucleotides line up with TRBD1. V was clipped by 5 bases and J by 3 bases; unmatched bases: 4. Germline V gene data show CDR1 as SEHNR and CDR2 as FQNEAQ (reference sequence). The CDR3 totals 14 residues. The CDR3 coding sequence is TGTGCCAGCAGCACGGGACAGTTCAATCAGCCCCAGCATTTT. Its protein is CASSTGQFNQPQHF. The variable domain in full, completed from reference TRBV7-9 and TRBJ1-5, reads DTGVSQNPRHKITKRGQNVTFRCDPISEHNRLYWYRQTLGQGPEFLTYFQNEAQLEKSRLLSDRFSAERPKGSFSTLEIQRTEQGDSAMYLCASSTGQFNQPQHFGDGTRLSIL.

This chain connects TRBV5-6 to TRBJ2-7; D remains unclear. This CDR3 is built from 16 residues. Trimming cost V 3 bases and J 6 bases, with 22 bases left between them. Germline V gives CDR1 SGHDT, CDR2 YYEEEE. The chain's CDR3 is CASSSPSWALLGEQYF. CDR3 nucleotides: TGTGCCAGCAGCTCCCCGTCTTGGGCTCTCCTAGGCGAGCAGTACTTC.

In this sample, this clone turned up once. The chain is built from TRBV7-3 and TRBJ2-7, with 10 bases fitting TRBD2. Germline loops: CDR1 SGHTA, CDR2 FQGTGA. The CDR3 contains 14 residues. The ends lost 0 bases at V and 6 bases at J; junction bases unmatched: 2. The CDR3 DNA sequence: TGTGCCAGCAGCTTAACGTCTAGCGGGGGCGAGCAGTACTTC. As protein: CASSLTSSGGEQYF.

This clone occurred once. The chain is built from TRBV10-1 and TRBJ2-3, with D perhaps matching TRBD1 (6 bases). The germline CDR1 and CDR2 sequences are WNHNN and SYGVQD (reference sequence). The ends were cut back, 6 bases at V and 0 bases at J, with 10 bases in the middle. This CDR3 has 14 amino acids. The CDR3 nucleotides are TGCGCCAGCAGCCGGGACACGAGCACAGATACGCAGTATTTT. It codes for CASSRDTSTDTQYF.

The genes are TRBV19 and TRBJ2-7; D not certain. Germline V lookup: CDR1 LNHDA, CDR2 SQIVND (reference sequence). V dropped 5 bases and J dropped 2 bases, with 10 bases sitting between them. The CDR3 sequence is 13 residues long. The CDR3, as DNA: TGTGCCAGTAGTCGCAGGCCTCCCTACGAGCAGTACTTC. This gives the protein CASSRRPPYEQYF.